The next 22 T cell receptor beta chains were all read from a single sample in a study of cytomegalovirus exposure and HLA in healthy donors. The PCR ran on 60 Vbeta and 13 Jbeta primers. Using immunoSEQ multiplex PCR, the repertoire was profiled, and TCRdb retains in-frame clones only, with some absent. This specimen shows fewer than 150,000 clones; the ten leading clones hold 2% to 3%. Sequencing used PBMCs. The receptors come from a man aged 35 to 55 in good health and CMV-seronegative.

The chain couples TRBV5-4 to TRBJ1-1; 9 positions match TRBD1. This CDR3 comprises 15 residues. Losses at the gene ends were 4 bases for V and 5 bases for J; bases not matched to a gene: 9. Germline CDR1 is SGHNT and CDR2 is YYREEE (reference sequence). Here the CDR3 reads CASSGESGTGTEAFF. The CDR3 DNA reads as TGTGCCAGCAGCGGCGAATCCGGGACAGGGACTGAAGCTTTCTTT.

This chain connects TRBV9 to TRBJ2-7; 9 bases are shared with TRBD1. The CDR3 loop spans 14 amino acids. The junction had 6 bases not matched to a gene; V was cut back by 3 bases and J by 5 bases. The germline V gene encodes CDR1 SGDLS and CDR2 YYNGEE. CDR3 bases: TGTGCCAGCAGCGCGGGGGACAGGGTGCACGAGCAGTACTTC. Translated: CASSAGDRVHEQYF.

The chain is built from TRBV11-3 and TRBJ2-1; TRBD1 matches at 11 bases. Germline loops: CDR1 SGHNT, CDR2 YENEEA. V lost 5 bases to trimming and J lost 8 bases; unmatched junction nucleotides: 8. The CDR3 is made up of 15 amino acids. Here the CDR3 reads CASSQGQGVGDEQFF. CDR3 in DNA: TGTGCCAGCAGCCAGGGACAGGGGGTCGGGGATGAGCAGTTCTTC.

The chain combines TRBV7-9 with TRBJ1-4, with 7 bases identical to TRBD1. Germline V gene sequence: CDR1 SEHNR, CDR2 FQNEAQ (reference sequence). V was clipped by 5 bases and J by 7 bases; unmatched bases: 10. The CDR3 sequence is 15 residues long. The CDR3 DNA reads TGTGCCAGCAGCGAAGATTTGACAGGGCTTGAAAAACTGTTTTTT. Its protein product is CASSEDLTGLEKLFF.

The CDR3 loop is CAISESRQGIGGYTF. For the CDR3, the DNA is TGTGCCATCAGTGAGTCGCGACAGGGGATAGGTGGCTACACCTTC. J is TRBJ1-2 and V is TRBV10-3; TRBD1 matches 8 bases. CDR1 and CDR2 (germline): ENHRY, SYGVKD. Trimming removed 0 bases from V and 7 bases from J; junction bases left unmatched: 7. The CDR3 loop spans 15 amino acids.

The V gene is TRBV7-3, the J gene TRBJ2-3, with D uncertain. V gave up 5 bases and J gave up 2 bases, with 11 bases separating them. CDR1 is SGHTA and CDR2 is FQGTGA in the germline V gene. The CDR3 extends over 14 amino acids. The CDR3 here is CASSPGPNTDTQYF. In DNA, the CDR3 is TGTGCCAGCAGCCCTGGGCCTAACACAGATACGCAGTATTTT.

J is TRBJ1-2 and V is TRBV7-9; TRBD1 might be the D (5 bases). With 5 bases removed from V and 4 bases from J, the gap between germline ends came to 20 bases. This CDR3 is 16 amino acids long. From germline, CDR1 is SEHNR and CDR2 FQNEAQ (reference sequence). The CDR3 DNA sequence: TGTGCCAGCAGCACGTCGGGGCGGGGGGGGTCCTATGGCTACACCTTC. Its protein product is CASSTSGRGGSYGYTF.

The chain combines TRBV5-1 with TRBJ1-6; TRBD1 is a possible D gene (5 bases). Trimming removed 0 bases from V and 5 bases from J, with 9 bases in between. The CDR3 is 15 amino acids. Germline assignment: CDR1 SGHRS and CDR2 YFSETQ. The CDR3: CASSLEGSDNSPLHF. For the CDR3, the DNA is TGCGCCAGCAGCTTGGAGGGGTCAGATAATTCACCCCTCCACTTT.

The chain employs TRBV7-3 and TRBJ1-1; 12 nucleotides match TRBD1. CDR1 and CDR2 (germline): SGHTA, FQGTGA. CDR3 size: 17 residues. With V trimmed by 1 base and J by 1 base, 4 bases remained unmatched. DNA for the CDR3: TGTGCCAGCAGCTTAAGGGGGACAGGGGGCCCGAACACTGAAGCTTTCTTT. The encoded protein is CASSLRGTGGPNTEAFF.

The CDR3 is CASSPRSPGYSNQPQHF. The CDR3 DNA reads TGTGCCAGCTCACCTCGTTCGCCGGGGTATAGCAATCAGCCCCAGCATTTT. J is TRBJ1-5 and V is TRBV18; D uncertain. The V gene lost 3 bases and the J gene lost 0 bases, with 15 bases spanning the gap. The germline CDR1 and CDR2 sequences are KGHSH and LQKENI. CDR3 length equals 17 residues. Full variable domain (remainder filled in from reference TRBV18 and TRBJ1-5): NAGVMQNPRHLVRRRGQEARLRCSPMKGHSHVYWYRQLPEEGLKFMVYLQKENIIDESGMPKERFSAEFPKEGPSILRIQQVVRGDSAAYFCASSPRSPGYSNQPQHFGDGTRLSIL.

CDR3 sequence reads: CASSYLAGGRNTGELFF. DNA for the CDR3: TGTGCCAGCAGTTATCTAGCGGGGGGACGGAACACCGGGGAGCTGTTTTTT. J is TRBJ2-2 and V is TRBV2; 11 bases fit TRBD2. This CDR3 is 17 amino acids long. The V gene's germline CDR1 is SNHLY and CDR2 FYNNEI. With V trimmed by 5 bases and J by 1 base, 6 bases remained unmatched.

The chain couples TRBV5-1 to TRBJ1-1, with D possibly TRBD1 on 6 matching bases. The V end lost 0 bases, the J end lost 0 bases, and 9 bases lay between the germline ends. The germline V gene encodes CDR1 SGHRS and CDR2 YFSETQ. The CDR3 has 15 amino acids. The chain's CDR3 is CASSLVQGLNTEAFF. The CDR3 DNA is TGCGCCAGCAGCTTGGTACAGGGCCTGAACACTGAAGCTTTCTTT.

The J gene is TRBJ2-1, the V gene TRBV4-3; TRBD1 matches 11 bases. The CDR3 is 16 amino acids. Germline loops: CDR1 LGHNA, CDR2 YSLEER. The V and J ends lost 4 bases and 4 bases, in that order; junction bases with no gene match: 6. The CDR3 region is CASSPRGTGGYNEQFF. The CDR3 coding sequence is TGCGCCAGCAGCCCTCGTGGGACAGGGGGTTACAATGAGCAGTTCTTC.

The gene calls are TRBV6-5 and TRBJ1-2; D is unclear. The V end lost 0 bases, the J end lost 0 bases, and 8 bases lay between the germline ends. Germline V gene lookup returns CDR1 MNHEY and CDR2 SVGAGI. The CDR3 extends over 15 amino acids. CDR3 loop: CASSYSGESNYGYTF. The CDR3 DNA sequence: TGTGCCAGCAGTTACTCGGGCGAATCTAACTATGGCTACACCTTC.

The chain recombines TRBV4-3 with TRBJ2-7, with no clear D. The V end was cut by 4 bases, the J end by 3 bases, with 13 bases between. Germline V gives CDR1 LGHNA, CDR2 YSLEER. This CDR3 is 14 amino acids long. The CDR3 sequence is CASSPNRAGYEQYF. For the CDR3, the DNA is TGCGCCAGCAGCCCGAACAGAGCAGGCTACGAGCAGTACTTC.

This chain uses TRBV7-2 with TRBJ2-2; a possible D gene is TRBD1 (5 bases). This CDR3 has 16 amino acids. V shed 1 base and J shed 5 bases, with 14 bases lying between them. From germline, CDR1 is SGHTA and CDR2 FQGNSA. This chain's CDR3 is CASSLVTGDFTGELFF. The CDR3 DNA sequence: TGTGCCAGCAGCTTAGTTACAGGAGATTTTACCGGGGAGCTGTTTTTT.

The DNA of the CDR3 is TGTGCCAGCAGCCTGTGGGAGGGGTACGAGCAGTACTTC. Its protein product is CASSLWEGYEQYF. The gene calls are TRBV27 and TRBJ2-7; 7 bases align to TRBD2. V dropped 6 bases and J dropped 4; count of bases not matched to a gene: 6. CDR1 is MNHEY, CDR2 SMNVEV, per germline (reference sequence). The CDR3 contains 13 residues.

The chain has TRBV11-3 and TRBJ2-5, with 14 bases fitting TRBD2. Trimming cost V 5 bases and J 4 bases; bases outside gene matches: 3. Germline V CDR1 and CDR2: SGHNT, YENEEA. The CDR3 runs 15 residues. Here the CDR3 reads CASSQGLAGVETQYF. The CDR3 DNA reads TGTGCCAGCAGCCAGGGACTAGCGGGGGTAGAGACCCAGTACTTC.

As concerns this clone: The sample has other DNA sequences that encode this CDR3 too. The chain carries TRBV7-9 and TRBJ1-1; maybe TRBD1 (6 bases). V was cut by 5 bases and J by 6 bases, with 22 bases left in between. The germline gives CDR1 SEHNR, CDR2 FQNEAQ (reference sequence). CDR3 length: 16 residues. CDR3 amino acids: CASSRGGAMEVAEAFF. CDR3 bases: TGTGCCAGCAGCCGAGGGGGTGCGATGGAGGTGGCTGAAGCTTTCTTT.

V gene TRBV27 combines with J gene TRBJ2-5, with 7 bases aligning to TRBD2. From germline, CDR1 is MNHEY and CDR2 SMNVEV (reference sequence). The CDR3 runs 12 residues. Germline trimming cut 10 bases from V and 7 bases from J; bases unmatched to any gene: 9. DNA of the CDR3: TGTGCCACTGTGACGGGAGGTGGGACCCAGTACTTC. This encodes CATVTGGGTQYF.

Details on this clone: One end of the junction fails to match germline, which may point to a read error. The J gene is TRBJ2-3, the V gene TRBV4-2; 10 positions agree with TRBD2. The CDR3 totals 17 residues. Germline-derived CDR1 and CDR2 are LGHNA and YNFKEQ. DNA of the CDR3: TGTGCCAACAGCCGAGAGGGAGCGGGGGGGGACACAGATACGCAGTATTTT. Translated, it gives CANSREGAGGDTDTQYF.

V gene TRBV6-5 combines with J gene TRBJ2-7, with 7 bases aligning to TRBD2. The CDR3 runs 15 residues. V gave up 5 bases and J gave up 4 bases; unmatched junction bases: 11. The germline gives CDR1 MNHEY, CDR2 SVGAGI. The CDR3 sequence is CASSPRGDYGYEQYF. Here the CDR3 DNA reads TGTGCCAGCAGTCCCCGGGGGGACTACGGGTACGAGCAGTACTTC.